This TCR beta chain appears in the sequencing data of a study of blood T cell repertoires in COVID-19. Study background: Collection of acute and convalescent COVID-19 samples took place in the United States, Italy and Spain.

Libraries were prepared by immunoSEQ multiplex PCR; TCRdb keeps only in-frame clonotypes and omits some of them. Of 150,000 to 200,000 clones listed, 60% to 85% are singletons. Trimming pared 7 bases from V and 2 bases from J, leaving 14 bases between. The CDR3 has 14 residues. CDR1 MDHEN and CDR2 SYDVKM come from the germline V gene. Sequenced sample: peripheral blood. The source of this sequence is a man aged 55 to 70 with active or convalescent COVID-19. This chain links TRBV28 with TRBJ1-2; D remains unclear. CDR3 nucleotides: TGTGCCAGCACCTTAGATGGTACCAACTATGGCTACACCTTC. It translates to CASTLDGTNYGYTF.